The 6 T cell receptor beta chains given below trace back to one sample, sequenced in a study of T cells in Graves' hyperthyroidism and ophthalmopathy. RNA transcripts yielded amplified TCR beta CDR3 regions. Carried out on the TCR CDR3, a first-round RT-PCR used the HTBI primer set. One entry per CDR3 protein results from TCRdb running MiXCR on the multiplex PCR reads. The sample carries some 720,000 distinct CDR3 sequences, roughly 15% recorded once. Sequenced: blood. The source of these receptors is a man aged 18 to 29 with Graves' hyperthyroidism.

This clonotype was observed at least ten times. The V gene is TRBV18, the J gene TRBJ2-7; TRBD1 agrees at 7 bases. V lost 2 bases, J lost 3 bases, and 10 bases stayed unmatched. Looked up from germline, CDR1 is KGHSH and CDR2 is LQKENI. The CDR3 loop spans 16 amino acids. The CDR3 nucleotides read TGTGCCAGCTCACCAGGGCGGACAGGACCGTTCTACGAGCAGTACTTC. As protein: CASSPGRTGPFYEQYF.

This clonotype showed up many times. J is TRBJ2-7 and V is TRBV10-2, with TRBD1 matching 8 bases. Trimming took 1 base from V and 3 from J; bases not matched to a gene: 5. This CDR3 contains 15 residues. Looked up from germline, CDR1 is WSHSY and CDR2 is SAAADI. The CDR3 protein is CASSELGQERYEQYF. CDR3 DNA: TGCGCCAGCAGTGAGTTGGGACAGGAACGCTACGAGCAGTACTTC.

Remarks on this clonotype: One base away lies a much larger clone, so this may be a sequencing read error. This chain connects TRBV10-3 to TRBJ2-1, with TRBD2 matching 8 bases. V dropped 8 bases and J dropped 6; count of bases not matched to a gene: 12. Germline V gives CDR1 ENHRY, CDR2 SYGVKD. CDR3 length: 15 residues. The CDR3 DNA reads TGTGCCATCCACGGGGCACTAGCGGACCCCAATGAGCAGTTCTTC. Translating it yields CAIHGALADPNEQFF.

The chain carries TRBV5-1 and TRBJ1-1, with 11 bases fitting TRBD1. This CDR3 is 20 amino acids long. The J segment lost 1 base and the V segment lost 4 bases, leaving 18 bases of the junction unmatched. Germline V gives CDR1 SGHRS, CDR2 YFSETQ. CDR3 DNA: TGCGCCAGCAGCCGATTAACCCGGGGGACAGGGGGGTTTCGGAACACTGAAGCTTTCTTT. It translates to CASSRLTRGTGGFRNTEAFF.

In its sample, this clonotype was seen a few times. The CDR3 sequence is CASSFRQGGNIQYF. The DNA for the CDR3 is TGTGCCAGCAGCTTTAGACAGGGAGGGAACATTCAGTACTTC. The V and J genes are TRBV7-2 and TRBJ2-4; either TRBD1 or TRBD2 may fit D (7 bases each). Germline V CDR1 and CDR2: SGHTA, FQGNSA. Between the trimmed V and J ends, which lost 3 bases and 7 bases, there was a span of 13 bases. The length of the CDR3 is 14 residues.

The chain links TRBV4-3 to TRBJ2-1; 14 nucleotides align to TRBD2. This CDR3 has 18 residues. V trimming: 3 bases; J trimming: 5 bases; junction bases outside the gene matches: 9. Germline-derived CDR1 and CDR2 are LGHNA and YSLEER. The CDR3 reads CASSQGLRLAGGDNEQFF. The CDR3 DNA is TGCGCCAGCAGCCAGGGCCTTAGACTAGCGGGAGGGGACAATGAGCAGTTCTTC.